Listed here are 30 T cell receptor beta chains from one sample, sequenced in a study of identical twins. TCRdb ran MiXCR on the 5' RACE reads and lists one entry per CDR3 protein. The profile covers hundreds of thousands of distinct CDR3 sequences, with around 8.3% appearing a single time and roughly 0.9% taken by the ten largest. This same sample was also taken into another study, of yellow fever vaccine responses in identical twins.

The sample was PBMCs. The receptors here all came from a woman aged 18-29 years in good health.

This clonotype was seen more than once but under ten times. The CDR3 DNA reads as TGCGCCAGCAACGGGACATTCTCCTCCTACGAGCAGTACTTC. It translates to CASNGTFSSYEQYF. This chain uses TRBV5-1 with TRBJ2-7, with D perhaps TRBD1 (6 bases). Trimming cost V 6 bases and J 0 bases, with 13 bases left between them. This CDR3 is built from 14 residues. Germline V gene data show CDR1 as SGHRS and CDR2 as YFSETQ.

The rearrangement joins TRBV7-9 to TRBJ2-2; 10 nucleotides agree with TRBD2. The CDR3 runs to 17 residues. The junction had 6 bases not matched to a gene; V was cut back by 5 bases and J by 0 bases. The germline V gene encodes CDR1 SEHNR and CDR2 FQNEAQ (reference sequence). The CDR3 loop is CASSDGLAEANTGELFF. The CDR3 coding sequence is TGTGCCAGCAGCGATGGACTAGCGGAAGCGAACACCGGGGAGCTGTTTTTT.

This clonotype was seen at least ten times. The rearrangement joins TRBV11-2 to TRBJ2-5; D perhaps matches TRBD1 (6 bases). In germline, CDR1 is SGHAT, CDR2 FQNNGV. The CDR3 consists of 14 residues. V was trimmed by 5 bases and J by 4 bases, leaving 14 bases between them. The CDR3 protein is CASSLGPGVETQYF. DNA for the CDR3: TGTGCCAGCAGCCTAGGGCCAGGGGTAGAGACCCAGTACTTC.

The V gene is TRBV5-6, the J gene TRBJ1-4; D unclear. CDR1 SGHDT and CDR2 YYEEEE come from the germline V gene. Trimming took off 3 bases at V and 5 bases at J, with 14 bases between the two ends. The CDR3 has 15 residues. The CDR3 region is CASSWGGRMNEKLFF. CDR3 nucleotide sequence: TGTGCCAGCAGCTGGGGTGGACGGATGAATGAAAAACTGTTTTTT.

CDR3 sequence reads: CASSQVVRTGELFF. As DNA, the CDR3 is TGTGCCAGCAGCCAAGTGGTTCGCACCGGGGAGCTGTTTTTT. This chain connects TRBV14 to TRBJ2-2; D gene unclear. CDR3 length: 14 amino acids. CDR1 is SGHDN and CDR2 is FVKESK in the germline V gene. Trimming took 1 base from V and 4 from J, leaving 7 bases between them.

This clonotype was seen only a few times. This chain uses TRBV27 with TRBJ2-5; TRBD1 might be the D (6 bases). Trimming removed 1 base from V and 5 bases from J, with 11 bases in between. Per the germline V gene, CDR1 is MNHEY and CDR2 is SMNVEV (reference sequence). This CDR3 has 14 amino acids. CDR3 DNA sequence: TGTGCCAGCAGTTTATACACAGGGATGGAGACCCAGTACTTC. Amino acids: CASSLYTGMETQYF.

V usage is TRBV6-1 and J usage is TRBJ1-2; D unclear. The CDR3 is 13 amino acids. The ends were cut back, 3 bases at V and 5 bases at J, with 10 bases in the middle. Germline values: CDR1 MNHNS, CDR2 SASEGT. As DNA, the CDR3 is TGTGCCAGCAGTGAGCTGTCGGGATATGGCTACACCTTC. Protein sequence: CASSELSGYGYTF.

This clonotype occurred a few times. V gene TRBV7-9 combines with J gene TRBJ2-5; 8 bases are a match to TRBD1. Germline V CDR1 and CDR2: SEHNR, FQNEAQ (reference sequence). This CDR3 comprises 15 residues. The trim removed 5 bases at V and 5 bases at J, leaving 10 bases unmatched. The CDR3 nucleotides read TGTGCCAGCAGCCGATCGACAGGGGTCGGCGAGACCCAGTACTTC. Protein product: CASSRSTGVGETQYF.

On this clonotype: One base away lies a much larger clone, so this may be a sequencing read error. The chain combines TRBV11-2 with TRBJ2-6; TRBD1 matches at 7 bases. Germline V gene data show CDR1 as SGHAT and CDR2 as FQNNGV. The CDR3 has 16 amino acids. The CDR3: CASSIPKGAGAYVLTF. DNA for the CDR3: TGTGCCAGCAGCATCCCAAAGGGGGCTGGGGCCTACGTCCTGACTTTC.

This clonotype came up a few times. CDR3 sequence: CASNQAKNIQYF. CDR3 nucleotides: TGTGCCAGCAACCAAGCCAAAAACATTCAGTACTTC. V and J are TRBV28 and TRBJ2-4, with D unclear. Germline CDR1 and CDR2: MDHEN and SYDVKM. V was trimmed by 7 bases and J by 0 bases, leaving 4 bases between them. CDR3 length: 12 amino acids.

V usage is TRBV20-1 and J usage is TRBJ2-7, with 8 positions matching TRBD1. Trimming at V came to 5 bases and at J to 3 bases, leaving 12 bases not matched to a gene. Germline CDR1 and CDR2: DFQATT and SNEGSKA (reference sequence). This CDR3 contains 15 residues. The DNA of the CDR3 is TGCAGTGCTCGACCCTTTGGGACAGGCCGCTACGAGCAGTACTTC. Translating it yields CSARPFGTGRYEQYF.

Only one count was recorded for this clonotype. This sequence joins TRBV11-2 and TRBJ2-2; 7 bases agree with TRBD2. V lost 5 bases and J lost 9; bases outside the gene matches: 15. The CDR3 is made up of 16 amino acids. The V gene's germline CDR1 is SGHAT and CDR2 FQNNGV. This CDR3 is CASSPVDGLVTWELFF. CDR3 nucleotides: TGTGCCAGCAGCCCTGTGGATGGACTAGTGACCTGGGAGCTGTTTTTT.

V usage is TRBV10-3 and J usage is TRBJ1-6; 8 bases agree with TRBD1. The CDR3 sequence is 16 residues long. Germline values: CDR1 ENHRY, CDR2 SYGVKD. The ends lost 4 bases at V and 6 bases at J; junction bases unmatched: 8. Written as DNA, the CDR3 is TGTGCCATCAGTGCCCGGACAGGGACCGTTAATTCACCCCTCCACTTT. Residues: CAISARTGTVNSPLHF.

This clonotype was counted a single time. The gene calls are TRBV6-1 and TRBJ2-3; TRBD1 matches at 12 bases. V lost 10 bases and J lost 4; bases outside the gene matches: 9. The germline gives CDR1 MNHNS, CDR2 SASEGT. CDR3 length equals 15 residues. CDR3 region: CATIGTGGTSDTQYF. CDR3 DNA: TGTGCCACCATAGGGACAGGGGGCACATCAGATACGCAGTATTTT.

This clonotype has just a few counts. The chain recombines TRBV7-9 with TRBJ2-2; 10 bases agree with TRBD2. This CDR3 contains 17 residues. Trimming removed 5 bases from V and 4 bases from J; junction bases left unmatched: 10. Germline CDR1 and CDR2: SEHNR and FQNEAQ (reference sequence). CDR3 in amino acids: CASSQRGLAKATGELFF. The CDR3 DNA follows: TGTGCCAGCAGCCAAAGGGGACTAGCGAAAGCCACCGGGGAGCTGTTTTTT.

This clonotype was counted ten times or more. CDR3 in DNA: TGTGCCAGCAGCTTAACCCGGGACAGGGGTGCAGATACGCAGTATTTT. It specifies CASSLTRDRGADTQYF. The genes are TRBV7-2 and TRBJ2-3, with 10 bases lining up with TRBD1. CDR1 is SGHTA and CDR2 is FQGNSA in the germline V gene. The CDR3 loop spans 16 amino acids. The ends lost 2 bases at V and 4 bases at J; junction bases unmatched: 6.

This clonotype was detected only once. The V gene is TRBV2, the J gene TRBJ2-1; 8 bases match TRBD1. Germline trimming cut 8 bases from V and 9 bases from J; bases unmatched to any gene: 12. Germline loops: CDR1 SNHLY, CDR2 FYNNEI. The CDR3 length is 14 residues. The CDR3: CASPTGQGVGEQFF. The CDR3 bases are TGTGCCAGCCCTACTGGACAGGGTGTAGGTGAGCAGTTCTTC.

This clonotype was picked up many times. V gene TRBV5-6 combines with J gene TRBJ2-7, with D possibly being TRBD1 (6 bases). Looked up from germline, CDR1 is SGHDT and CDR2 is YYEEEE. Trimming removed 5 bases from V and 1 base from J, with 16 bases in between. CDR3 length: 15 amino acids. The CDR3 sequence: CASSLSGTRSYEQYF. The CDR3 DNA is TGTGCCAGCAGTCTTTCCGGGACACGATCCTACGAGCAGTACTTC.

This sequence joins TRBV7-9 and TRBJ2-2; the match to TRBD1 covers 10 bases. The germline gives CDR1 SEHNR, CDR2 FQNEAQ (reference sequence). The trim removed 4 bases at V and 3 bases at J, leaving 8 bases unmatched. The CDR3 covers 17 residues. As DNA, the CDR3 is TGTGCCAGCAGCTATAGACAGGGGGCTGTGGACACCGGGGAGCTGTTTTTT. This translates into CASSYRQGAVDTGELFF.

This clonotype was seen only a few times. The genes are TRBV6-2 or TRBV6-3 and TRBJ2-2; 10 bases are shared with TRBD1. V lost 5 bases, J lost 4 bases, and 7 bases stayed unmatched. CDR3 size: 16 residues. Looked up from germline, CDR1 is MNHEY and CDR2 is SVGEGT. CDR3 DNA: TGTGCCAGCAGTACAACCGGGACAGGGGTCACCGGGGAGCTGTTTTTT. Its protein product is CASSTTGTGVTGELFF.

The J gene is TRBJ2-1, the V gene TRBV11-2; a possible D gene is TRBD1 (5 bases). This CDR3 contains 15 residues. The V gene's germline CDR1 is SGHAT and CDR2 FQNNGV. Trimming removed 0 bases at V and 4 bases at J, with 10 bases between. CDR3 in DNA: TGTGCCAGCAGCTTAGATTTAGGACAATACAATGAGCAGTTCTTC. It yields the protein CASSLDLGQYNEQFF.

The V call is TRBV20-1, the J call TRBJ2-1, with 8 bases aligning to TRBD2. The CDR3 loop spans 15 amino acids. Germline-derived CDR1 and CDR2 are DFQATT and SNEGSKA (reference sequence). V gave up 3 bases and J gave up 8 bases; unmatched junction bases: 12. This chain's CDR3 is CSARPHSGAWDEQFF. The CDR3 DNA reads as TGCAGTGCTAGGCCCCATAGCGGGGCGTGGGATGAGCAGTTCTTC.

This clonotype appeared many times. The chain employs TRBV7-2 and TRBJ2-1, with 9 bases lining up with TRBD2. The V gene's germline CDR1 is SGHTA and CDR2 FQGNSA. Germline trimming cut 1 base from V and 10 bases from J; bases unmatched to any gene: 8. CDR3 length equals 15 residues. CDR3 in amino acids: CASSLGPAGGMEQFF. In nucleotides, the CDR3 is TGTGCCAGCAGCTTAGGCCCAGCGGGGGGTATGGAGCAGTTCTTC.

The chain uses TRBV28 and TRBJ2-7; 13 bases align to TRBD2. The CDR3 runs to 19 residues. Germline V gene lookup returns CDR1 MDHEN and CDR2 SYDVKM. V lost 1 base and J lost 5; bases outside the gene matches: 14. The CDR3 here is CASSLFRLLAGGSRDEQYF. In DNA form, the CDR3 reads TGTGCCAGCAGTTTATTCCGACTACTAGCGGGGGGGAGTAGGGACGAGCAGTACTTC.

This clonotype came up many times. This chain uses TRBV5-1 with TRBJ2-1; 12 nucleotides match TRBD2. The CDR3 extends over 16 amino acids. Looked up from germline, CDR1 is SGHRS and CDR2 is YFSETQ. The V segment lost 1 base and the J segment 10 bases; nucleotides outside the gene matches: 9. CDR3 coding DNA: TGCGCCAGCAGCTTGTTTGCGACTAGCGGGAGTGGGGAGCAGTTCTTC. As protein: CASSLFATSGSGEQFF.

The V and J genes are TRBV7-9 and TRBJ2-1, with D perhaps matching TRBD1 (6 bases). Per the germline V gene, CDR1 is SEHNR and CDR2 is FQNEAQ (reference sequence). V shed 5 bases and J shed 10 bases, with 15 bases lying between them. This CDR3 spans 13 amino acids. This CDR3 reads CASSPPGAREQFF. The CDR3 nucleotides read TGTGCCAGCAGCCCCCCAGGGGCGAGGGAGCAGTTCTTC.

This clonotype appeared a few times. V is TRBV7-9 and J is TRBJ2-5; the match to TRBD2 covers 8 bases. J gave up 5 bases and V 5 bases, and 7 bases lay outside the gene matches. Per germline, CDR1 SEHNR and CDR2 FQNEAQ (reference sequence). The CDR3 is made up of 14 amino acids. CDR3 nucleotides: TGTGCCAGCAGCCACGGGGGGGCTGGCGAGACCCAGTACTTC. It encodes CASSHGGAGETQYF.

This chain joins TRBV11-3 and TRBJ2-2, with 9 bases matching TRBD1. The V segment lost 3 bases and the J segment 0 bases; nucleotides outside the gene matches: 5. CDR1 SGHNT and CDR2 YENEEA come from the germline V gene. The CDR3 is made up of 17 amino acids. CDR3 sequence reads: CASSFDHRGPNTGELFF. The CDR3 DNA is TGTGCCAGCAGCTTCGATCACAGGGGGCCGAACACCGGGGAGCTGTTTTTT.

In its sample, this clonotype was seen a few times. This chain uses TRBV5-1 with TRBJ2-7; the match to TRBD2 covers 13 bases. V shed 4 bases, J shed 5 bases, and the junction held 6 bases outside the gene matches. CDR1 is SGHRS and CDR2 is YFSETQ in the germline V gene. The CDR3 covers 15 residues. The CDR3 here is CASSPPGLAGHEQYF. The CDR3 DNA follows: TGCGCCAGCAGCCCCCCGGGACTAGCGGGACACGAGCAGTACTTC.

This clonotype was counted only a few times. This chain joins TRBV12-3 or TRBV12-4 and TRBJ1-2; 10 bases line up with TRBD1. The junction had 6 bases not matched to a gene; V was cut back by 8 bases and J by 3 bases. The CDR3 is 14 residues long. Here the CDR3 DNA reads TGTGCCAGCCGGGGACAGGGGAACGACTATGGCTACACCTTC. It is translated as CASRGQGNDYGYTF.